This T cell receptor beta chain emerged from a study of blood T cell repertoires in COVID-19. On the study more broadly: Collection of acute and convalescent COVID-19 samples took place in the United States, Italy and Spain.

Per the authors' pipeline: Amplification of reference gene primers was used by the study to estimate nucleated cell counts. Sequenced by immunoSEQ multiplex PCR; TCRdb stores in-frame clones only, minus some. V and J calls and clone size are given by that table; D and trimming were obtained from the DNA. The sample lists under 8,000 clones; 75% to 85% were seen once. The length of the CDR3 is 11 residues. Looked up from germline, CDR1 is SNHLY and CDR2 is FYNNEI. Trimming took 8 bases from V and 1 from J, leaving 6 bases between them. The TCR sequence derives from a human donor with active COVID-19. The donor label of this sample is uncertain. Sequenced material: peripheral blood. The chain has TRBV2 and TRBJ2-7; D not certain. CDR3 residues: CASVRSYEQYF. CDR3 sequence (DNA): TGTGCCAGCGTCAGGTCCTACGAGCAGTACTTC. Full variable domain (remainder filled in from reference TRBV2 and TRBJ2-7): EPEVTQTPSHQVTQMGQEVILRCVPISNHLYFYWYRQILGQKVEFLVSFYNNEISEKSEIFDDQFSVERPDGSNFTLKIRSTKLEDSAMYFCASVRSYEQYFGPGTRLTVT.